These T cell receptor beta chains were read from a single sample in a study. MiXCR was run by TCRdb on the 5' RACE reads, yielding one entry per CDR3 protein. The table has some 40,000 distinct CDR3 sequences, over 25% seen once. The sequencing sample was made of memory CD4+ T cells sorted from a lymph node. The receptors were sampled from a female donor with breast cancer. CDR3s include the opening cysteine and the closing phenylalanine or tryptophan. Each record gives: clone size, D gene, J gene, V gene, CDR3 DNA, CDR3 protein. D genes are given only for firm matches. The size field is filled for only some rows; it gives once, few, many or a size class.

>many|.|TRBJ2-1|TRBV9
TGTGCCAGCAGCGTAGCTCCGGAGGGCGAGCAGTTCTTC
CASSVAPEGEQFF
>few|TRBD2|TRBJ2-5|TRBV5-1
TGCGCCAGCAGCCTTACTAGCGGGGGGACCCCCAGAGAGACCCAGTACTTC
CASSLTSGGTPRETQYF
>few|.|TRBJ2-2|TRBV6-5
TGTGCCAGCAGTTACGGGGCCGGGGAGCTGTTTTTT
CASSYGAGELFF
>few|TRBD2|TRBJ2-1|TRBV20-1
TGCAGTGCTAGAGGGGGGGGCTCCTACAATGAGCAGTTCTTC
CSARGGGSYNEQFF
>many|.|TRBJ2-7|TRBV6-1
TGTGCCAGCAGTGAAGCAGGGGGGACCTACGAGCAGTACTTC
CASSEAGGTYEQYF
>.|.|TRBJ1-2|TRBV4-2
TGTGCCAGCAGCCAAGATTTCGGCACAGGGAGAAACTATGGCTACACCTTC
CASSQDFGTGRNYGYTF
>.|.|TRBJ2-2|TRBV27
TGTGCCAGCCACGGACGAACCGGGGAGCTGTTTTTT
CASHGRTGELFF
>few|TRBD2|TRBJ2-7|TRBV6-1
TGTGCCAGCAGCGGGGGAGGGGACGAGTACTTC
CASSGGGDEYF
>once|.|TRBJ2-5|TRBV30
TGTGCCTGGAGGCAGAGCGGCAAAGAAGTAGGGACCCAGTACTTC
CAWRQSGKEVGTQYF
>.|.|TRBJ2-2|TRBV5-4
TGTGCCAGCAGCGGCCGGGGAACCGGGGAGCTGTTTTTT
CASSGRGTGELFF
>few|.|TRBJ2-3|TRBV6-2/TRBV6-3
TGTGCCAGCACCGCACGACAGTTTTCAGATACGCAGTATTTT
CASTARQFSDTQYF
>.|TRBD1|TRBJ1-5|TRBV20-1
TGCAGTGCGGAACCGGGACAGGGGGGTTATAGCAATCAGCCCCAGCATTTT
CSAEPGQGGYSNQPQHF
>few|.|TRBJ1-1|TRBV4-1
TGCACCAGCAAGTCCGGCAGTAGGAACACTGAAGCTTTCTTT
CTSKSGSRNTEAFF